Presented here are 30 T cell receptor beta chains from one specimen sequenced in a study of technical replicates of blood from a few donors (dated by TCRdb to 2017 to 2019). Libraries were made using the immunoSEQ multiplex PCR assay. This immuneACCESS table, as held by TCRdb, lists in-frame sequences with V and J called but not all clones. Of the missing ones, under half trace to an unresolved V gene in checked studies; the others have no known cause. The sample table records 95,000 to 100,000 clones; about 94% of these occur just once. Approximately 0.2% of the sample is held by the ten biggest clonotypes. The sample consisted of T cells isolated from PBMCs. The source is a human donor in good health.

The chain is built from TRBV10-2 and TRBJ2-3; D might be TRBD2 (5 bases). Germline CDR1 is WSHSY and CDR2 is SAAADI. The V and J ends lost 7 bases and 9 bases respectively, with 11 bases between them. This CDR3 region has 11 residues. CDR3 DNA: TGCGCCAGCATGGAGGCTTCGACGCAGTATTTT. Translated: CASMEASTQYF.

This chain links TRBV28 with TRBJ2-1; the match to TRBD2 covers 11 bases. From germline, CDR1 is MDHEN and CDR2 SYDVKM. The J segment lost 6 bases and the V segment lost 4 bases, leaving 8 bases of the junction unmatched. CDR3 size: 16 residues. In DNA form, the CDR3 reads TGTGCCAGCAGTTCAAATAGCGGGAGGGCCCCCAATGAGCAGTTCTTC. It translates to CASSSNSGRAPNEQFF.

The V gene is TRBV30, the J gene TRBJ1-3; D remains unclear. Per the germline V gene, CDR1 is GTSNPN and CDR2 is SVGIG (reference sequence). The CDR3 consists of 16 residues. V lost 1 base and J 0 bases, leaving 13 bases between the germline ends. This CDR3 reads CAWSGPGSISGNTIYF. The DNA for the CDR3 is TGTGCCTGGAGTGGTCCAGGTAGTATCTCTGGAAACACCATATATTTT. Supplemented by reference TRBV30 and TRBJ1-3, the full variable domain reads SQTIHQWPATLVQPVGSPLSLECTVEGTSNPNLYWYRQAAGRGLQLLFYSVGIGQISSEVPQNLSASRPQDRQFILSSKKLLLSDSGFYLCAWSGPGSISGNTIYFGEGSWLTVV.

In its sample, this clone was seen a few times. The V gene is TRBV6-1, the J gene TRBJ1-1; no firm D call. V was clipped by 5 bases and J by 5 bases, with 9 bases between them. Germline CDR1 and CDR2: MNHNS and SASEGT. This CDR3 is built from 12 residues. In DNA, the CDR3 is TGTGCCAGCAGTCTGCGGGTGACTGAAGCTTTCTTT. It encodes CASSLRVTEAFF.

This clone has just one count. For the CDR3, the DNA is TGTGCCAGCTCACCAGAACAGGGGCTTGCCGAGCAGTACTTC. It yields the protein CASSPEQGLAEQYF. This chain links TRBV18 with TRBJ2-7; 7 positions match TRBD1. V lost 2 bases to trimming and J lost 6 bases; unmatched junction nucleotides: 7. Germline V gene sequence: CDR1 KGHSH, CDR2 LQKENI. The CDR3 spans 14 residues.

The rearrangement joins TRBV6-5 to TRBJ2-3; TRBD2 matches 8 bases. This CDR3 has 16 amino acids. J gave up 2 bases and V 0 bases, and 4 bases lay outside the gene matches. Looked up from germline, CDR1 is MNHEY and CDR2 is SVGAGI. CDR3 DNA sequence: TGTGCCAGCAGTTACTCCGGGGGGGCTAACACAGATACGCAGTATTTT. Protein sequence: CASSYSGGANTDTQYF.

The CDR3 DNA sequence: TGTGCCAGCAGCGACGGACAGGGGTTGGGAGCTTTCTTT. Its protein product is CASSDGQGLGAFF. The V call is TRBV2, the J call TRBJ1-1, with TRBD1 identical over 9 bases. CDR3 length: 13 residues. The germline V gene has CDR1 SNHLY and CDR2 FYNNEI. V lost 6 bases and J lost 10; bases outside the gene matches: 9.

The genes are TRBV4-1 and TRBJ2-7; D may be TRBD1 (6 bases). Germline V gene sequence: CDR1 MGHRA, CDR2 YSYEKL. This CDR3 has 15 residues. Deletions cut 4 bases from V and 3 bases from J, with 16 bases between. For the CDR3, the DNA is TGCGCCAGCAGCCCACAGGGAAGGAAAGTCTACGAGCAGTACTTC. Amino acid sequence: CASSPQGRKVYEQYF.

This clone was detected once. The chain links TRBV7-9 to TRBJ2-2; tentatively, D is TRBD1 (6 bases). V was pared by 1 base and J by 5 bases, with 8 bases between. This CDR3 is built from 14 residues. Germline V lookup: CDR1 SEHNR, CDR2 FQNEAQ (reference sequence). This CDR3 reads CASSLEGGTGELFF. In nucleotides, the CDR3 is TGTGCCAGCAGCTTAGAAGGGGGTACCGGGGAGCTGTTTTTT.

The V call is TRBV10-1, the J call TRBJ2-7, with TRBD1 identical over 8 bases. The CDR3 runs 14 residues. With V trimmed by 6 bases and J by 5 bases, 9 bases remained unmatched. Per the germline V gene, CDR1 is WNHNN and CDR2 is SYGVQD (reference sequence). The CDR3 loop reads CASSRQGRFNEQYF. The CDR3 coding sequence is TGCGCCAGCAGCCGACAGGGGAGGTTCAACGAGCAGTACTTC.

CDR3: CASSLGQGGAYEQYF. In DNA form, the CDR3 reads TGTGCCAGCAGCTTGGGCCAGGGAGGGGCCTACGAGCAGTACTTC. V usage is TRBV7-9 and J usage is TRBJ2-7; 7 nucleotides line up with TRBD2. The CDR3 runs 15 residues. The V gene's germline CDR1 is SEHNR and CDR2 FQNEAQ (reference sequence). Trimming took 3 bases from V and 2 from J; bases not matched to a gene: 7.

This chain connects TRBV11-2 to TRBJ2-7; TRBD1 agrees at 7 bases. CDR3 length: 13 residues. The V gene end was trimmed by 6 bases and the J gene end by 5 bases; junction bases not matched to a gene: 7. CDR1 and CDR2 from the germline V gene are SGHAT and FQNNGV. The CDR3 coding sequence is TGTGCCAGCAGGAGACAGGGCCTGAACGAGCAGTACTTC. Encoded protein: CASRRQGLNEQYF.

This rearrangement joins TRBV29-1 to TRBJ1-5; the D is unclear. Trimming cost V 2 bases and J 2 bases, with 13 bases left between them. The CDR3 loop spans 15 amino acids. Germline V gene lookup returns CDR1 SQVTM and CDR2 ANQGSEA. The CDR3 bases are TGCAGCGTTGAATTGGGGTTCGGGGGCAATCAGCCCCAGCATTTT. It is translated as CSVELGFGGNQPQHF. Together with reference TRBV29-1 and TRBJ1-5, the CDR3 gives the full variable domain: SAVISQKPSRDICQRGTSLTIQCQVDSQVTMMFWYRQQPGQSLTLIATANQGSEATYESGFVIDKFPISRPNLTFSTLTVSNMSPEDSSIYLCSVELGFGGNQPQHFGDGTRLSIL.

The rearrangement joins TRBV29-1 to TRBJ1-2; D unclear. The CDR3 has 13 residues. V shed 5 bases and J shed 8 bases, with 18 bases lying between them. Germline assignment: CDR1 SQVTM and CDR2 ANQGSEA. The CDR3 nucleotides read TGCAGCGTTCCTTTTCTGAGTTTCGCGGGCTACACCTTC. The encoded protein is CSVPFLSFAGYTF.

The CDR3 spells CASSPPGLSSYGYTF. The CDR3 DNA follows: TGTGCCAGCAGCCCCCCGGGTTTGAGCAGCTATGGCTACACCTTC. This rearrangement joins TRBV7-9 to TRBJ1-2, with unresolved D. The CDR3 contains 15 residues. Trimming cost V 5 bases and J 4 bases, with 17 bases left between them. Germline V gives CDR1 SEHNR, CDR2 FQNEAQ (reference sequence).

The chain combines TRBV7-6 with TRBJ2-7, with TRBD1 identical over 7 bases. Looked up from germline, CDR1 is SGHVS and CDR2 is FNYEAQ. CDR3 length equals 16 residues. V lost 5 bases and J lost 0; bases outside the gene matches: 10. This chain's CDR3 is CASSPQGWGTSYEQYF. The DNA for the CDR3 is TGTGCCAGCAGCCCACAGGGGTGGGGGACCTCCTACGAGCAGTACTTC. The full variable domain, with the rest looked up from reference TRBV7-6 and TRBJ2-7, is GAGVSQSPRYKVTKRGQDVALRCDPISGHVSLYWYRQALGQGPEFLTYFNYEAQQDKSGLPNDRFSAERPEGSISTLTIQRTEQRDSAMYRCASSPQGWGTSYEQYFGPGTRLTVT.

The chain combines TRBV5-1 with TRBJ1-2; D is unclear. The CDR3 has 14 amino acids. The V and J ends lost 4 bases and 0 bases respectively, with 10 bases between them. Per the germline V gene, CDR1 is SGHRS and CDR2 is YFSETQ. CDR3 protein: CASSGVSANYGYTF. The CDR3 DNA reads as TGCGCCAGCAGCGGTGTCAGCGCTAACTATGGCTACACCTTC.

V and J are TRBV6-6 and TRBJ2-2; TRBD1 matches at 8 bases. This CDR3 has 14 amino acids. After removal of 6 bases from V and 6 bases from J, the junction contained 6 bases not matched to a gene. The germline gives CDR1 MNHNY, CDR2 SVGAGI (reference sequence). CDR3 coding DNA: TGTGCCAGCAGCCCGACAGGGGCAGCCGGGGAGCTGTTTTTT. This sequence encodes CASSPTGAAGELFF.

This rearrangement joins TRBV6-4 to TRBJ2-5; 12 positions match TRBD1. Germline values: CDR1 MRHNA, CDR2 SNTAGT. The V and J ends lost 4 bases and 4 bases, in that order; junction bases with no gene match: 4. There are 15 residues in the CDR3. CDR3 amino acids: CASSAGTGGAETQYF. For the CDR3, the DNA is TGTGCCAGCAGTGCCGGGACAGGGGGCGCAGAGACCCAGTACTTC.

The V gene is TRBV11-3, the J gene TRBJ1-1; D is undetermined. From germline, CDR1 is SGHNT and CDR2 YENEEA. Trimming removed 5 bases from V and 0 bases from J, with 4 bases in between. The CDR3 is 12 amino acids. The CDR3 reads CASSQMNTEAFF. Here the CDR3 DNA reads TGTGCCAGCAGCCAAATGAACACTGAAGCTTTCTTT.

The rearrangement joins TRBV7-8 to TRBJ2-7, with 9 bases aligning to TRBD2. CDR1 and CDR2 from the germline V gene are SGHVS and FQNEAQ. Germline trimming cut 1 base from V and 3 bases from J; bases unmatched to any gene: 7. This CDR3 has 16 amino acids. This chain's CDR3 is CASSLVASGMSYEQYF. Written as DNA, the CDR3 is TGTGCCAGCAGCTTAGTCGCTAGCGGGATGAGCTACGAGCAGTACTTC.

The chain is built from TRBV6-4 and TRBJ1-5; no clear D gene. Between the trimmed V and J ends, which lost 3 bases and 4 bases, there was a span of 10 bases. The V gene's germline CDR1 is MRHNA and CDR2 SNTAGT. The CDR3 has 14 amino acids. The CDR3 sequence: CASSENPGNQPQHF. In DNA form, the CDR3 reads TGTGCCAGCAGTGAGAATCCGGGGAATCAGCCCCAGCATTTT.

The chain joins TRBV4-2 to TRBJ2-7; D is perhaps TRBD2 (5 bases). CDR1 is LGHNA, CDR2 YNFKEQ, per germline. Trimming pared 4 bases from V and 3 bases from J, leaving 10 bases between. The CDR3 covers 13 residues. The chain's CDR3 is CASSPSEGYEQYF. In nucleotides, the CDR3 is TGTGCCAGCAGCCCGAGTGAGGGCTACGAGCAGTACTTC.

The chain employs TRBV7-6 and TRBJ2-5; the match to TRBD2 covers 7 bases. The CDR3 loop spans 15 amino acids. Germline V gene sequence: CDR1 SGHVS, CDR2 FNYEAQ. J was trimmed by 5 bases and V by 8 bases; bases with no gene match: 14. CDR3 amino acids: CASRFSGYPSETQYF. CDR3 nucleotide sequence: TGTGCCAGCCGTTTTAGCGGGTACCCGTCGGAGACCCAGTACTTC.

The V and J genes are TRBV2 and TRBJ2-7, with 8 bases identical to TRBD1. Unmatched junction bases numbered 4, after V lost 4 bases and J lost 2 bases. The CDR3 covers 14 residues. Per germline, CDR1 SNHLY and CDR2 FYNNEI. CDR3 sequence reads: CASSGLDRAYEQYF. CDR3 sequence (DNA): TGTGCCAGCAGTGGATTGGACAGGGCCTACGAGCAGTACTTC.

This rearrangement joins TRBV6-1 to TRBJ2-7; 7 nucleotides line up with TRBD1. In germline, CDR1 is MNHNS, CDR2 SASEGT. The CDR3 runs 13 residues. The trim removed 7 bases at V and 3 bases at J, leaving 6 bases unmatched. The CDR3 DNA sequence: TGTGCCAGCACTAGGGACAGTAGCTACGAGCAGTACTTC. Its translation is CASTRDSSYEQYF.

V is TRBV5-1 and J is TRBJ2-5; maybe TRBD2 (6 bases). Germline V gives CDR1 SGHRS, CDR2 YFSETQ. V lost 4 bases and J lost 5, with 9 bases in between. The CDR3 runs to 12 residues. The CDR3 DNA reads as TGCGCCAGCAGCAGGACTACGGAGACCCAGTACTTC. Translation: CASSRTTETQYF.

This sequence joins TRBV14 and TRBJ1-2; D not resolved. Germline V CDR1 and CDR2: SGHDN, FVKESK. The V gene lost 1 base and the J gene lost 4 bases, with 7 bases spanning the gap. The CDR3 is made up of 13 amino acids. CDR3 bases: TGTGCCAGCAGCCAAGTAGGGAGCTATGGCTACACCTTC. This sequence encodes CASSQVGSYGYTF.

The CDR3, as DNA: TGTGCCAGTAGTATAGATTCCCTTAGCGGGAAGTATTTT. It encodes CASSIDSLSGKYF. The rearrangement uses TRBV19 and TRBJ2-3; TRBD2 aligns across 8 bases. The V gene's germline CDR1 is LNHDA and CDR2 SQIVND (reference sequence). V dropped 0 bases and J dropped 13; count of bases not matched to a gene: 6. The CDR3 has 13 residues. The full variable domain, completed using reference TRBV19 and TRBJ2-3, is DGGITQSPKYLFRKEGQNVTLSCEQNLNHDAMYWYRQDPGQGLRLIYYSQIVNDFQKGDIAEGYSVSREKKESFPLTVTSAQKNPTAFYLCASSIDSLSGKYFGPGTRLTVL.

This clone is a singleton in its sample. The chain joins TRBV28 to TRBJ1-4, with TRBD1 matching 7 bases. Germline CDR1 reads MDHEN; CDR2 reads SYDVKM. CDR3 length: 18 residues. Trimming removed 7 bases from V and 3 bases from J; junction bases left unmatched: 17. The CDR3 nucleotides are TGTGCCAGCACCGATTGGGCGGTACAGGGGATCCCTAATGAAAAACTGTTTTTT. It encodes CASTDWAVQGIPNEKLFF.